These 26 T cell receptor beta chains were sequenced from one sample in a study of radiation and T cells in renal cell carcinoma. The protocol was immunoSEQ multiplex PCR, while the TCRdb copy is restricted to in-frame clones and leaves out a portion. The table shows 120,000 or so clones, with about 81% occurring only once. Indicated time point: blood 2 weeks post-SBRT. Documented treatment: 15 Gy SBRT to primary tumor, nephrectomy 4 weeks later. The sequencing here drew on blood, taken from a patient whose treatment included radiotherapy and nephrectomy. These receptors were taken from a woman between 55 and 75 years old with renal cell carcinoma.

In its sample, this clone was seen a few times. The rearrangement uses TRBV9 and TRBJ2-7; 7 positions agree with TRBD1. V lost 4 bases to trimming and J lost 7 bases; unmatched junction nucleotides: 8. This CDR3 has 13 amino acids. Germline CDR1 and CDR2: SGDLS and YYNGEE. The CDR3 sequence is CASSFGTAGEQYF. The CDR3 bases are TGTGCCAGCAGCTTCGGGACAGCTGGGGAGCAGTACTTC.

The chain uses TRBV9 and TRBJ1-1, with 9 bases identical to TRBD1. CDR1 and CDR2 (germline): SGDLS, YYNGEE. The V gene end was trimmed by 0 bases and the J gene end by 1 base; junction bases not matched to a gene: 7. This CDR3 is 17 amino acids long. As DNA, the CDR3 is TGTGCCAGCAGCGTAGCTCTTCGGACAGGGGAGAACACTGAAGCTTTCTTT. Amino acids: CASSVALRTGENTEAFF.

V usage is TRBV15 and J usage is TRBJ1-5; unclear D gene. Germline V gives CDR1 LNHNV, CDR2 YYDKDF (reference sequence). V was shortened by 9 bases and J by 0 bases, with 12 bases between the two germline ends. CDR3 length: 14 amino acids. The CDR3 sequence is CATMPSFSNQPQHF. For the CDR3, the DNA is TGTGCCACAATGCCTAGTTTTAGCAATCAGCCCCAGCATTTT.

CDR3 bases: TGTGCCAGCACCTCCGTGGAGCATGGCTACACCTTC. Translated: CASTSVEHGYTF. The chain is built from TRBV6-5 and TRBJ1-2; D unresolved. The CDR3 contains 12 residues. V was pared by 7 bases and J by 6 bases, with 12 bases between. Per germline, CDR1 MNHEY and CDR2 SVGAGI.

This chain uses TRBV18 with TRBJ1-2; D is unclear. There are 14 residues in the CDR3. V dropped 0 bases and J dropped 5 bases, with 10 bases sitting between them. Germline CDR1 reads KGHSH; CDR2 reads LQKENI. CDR3 coding DNA: TGTGCCAGCTCACCACCGGGCAGTAATTATGGCTACACCTTC. Its protein product is CASSPPGSNYGYTF.

The rearrangement uses TRBV19 and TRBJ1-2; tentatively, D is TRBD1 (5 bases). Germline-derived CDR1 and CDR2 are LNHDA and SQIVND (reference sequence). V was trimmed by 1 base and J by 4 bases, leaving 16 bases between them. The CDR3 extends over 16 amino acids. CDR3 nucleotide sequence: TGTGCCAGTAGTATAGTCGTGGGGGAGACCGGCTATGGCTACACCTTC. Its protein product is CASSIVVGETGYGYTF. The complete variable domain, with remaining parts taken from reference TRBV19 and TRBJ1-2, reads DGGITQSPKYLFRKEGQNVTLSCEQNLNHDAMYWYRQDPGQGLRLIYYSQIVNDFQKGDIAEGYSVSREKKESFPLTVTSAQKNPTAFYLCASSIVVGETGYGYTFGSGTRLTVV.

This clone came up once. The J gene is TRBJ1-1, the V gene TRBV7-2, with D maybe TRBD1 (6 bases). Germline assignment: CDR1 SGHTA and CDR2 FQGNSA. Trimming removed 5 bases at V and 11 bases at J, with 21 bases between. CDR3 length: 14 amino acids. CDR3 nucleotide sequence: TGTGCCAGCAGCCCACCGCGCGCTCGGACAGCGGCTTTCTTT. Translated, it gives CASSPPRARTAAFF.

V and J are TRBV6-4 and TRBJ2-3; no clear D. This CDR3 contains 12 residues. The ends were cut back, 4 bases at V and 5 bases at J, with 7 bases in the middle. CDR1 and CDR2 from the germline V gene are MRHNA and SNTAGT. The CDR3 DNA is TGTGCCAGCAGTGGGCCGGGAGATACGCAGTATTTT. Amino acids: CASSGPGDTQYF.

The V and J genes are TRBV7-2 and TRBJ2-1; 11 nucleotides agree with TRBD2. V shed 7 bases, J shed 10 bases, and the junction held 12 bases outside the gene matches. Germline V CDR1 and CDR2: SGHTA, FQGNSA. The length of the CDR3 is 15 residues. The CDR3 spells CASTSTLAGGEEQFF. The CDR3 DNA sequence: TGTGCCAGCACCTCGACGCTAGCGGGAGGAGAAGAGCAGTTCTTC.

The chain has TRBV2 and TRBJ1-4, with a possible D match to TRBD1 (5 bases). There are 15 residues in the CDR3. V lost 6 bases, J lost 8 bases, and 19 bases lay in between. The germline gives CDR1 SNHLY, CDR2 FYNNEI. The CDR3 nucleotides read TGTGCCAGCAGCTTCGGACTCTCCCGGGGGGAAAAACTGTTTTTT. It specifies CASSFGLSRGEKLFF.

This chain's CDR3 is CASGRNSYNEQFF. The CDR3, as DNA: TGTGCCAGCGGGAGAAATTCCTACAATGAGCAGTTCTTC. This chain joins TRBV11-3 and TRBJ2-1, with D perhaps matching TRBD2 (5 bases). Trimming shortened V by 8 bases and J by 1 base, and 9 bases separated the two germline ends. In germline, CDR1 is SGHNT, CDR2 YENEEA. The CDR3 contains 13 residues.

The V gene is TRBV9, the J gene TRBJ2-7, with TRBD2 identical over 7 bases. After removal of 2 bases from V and 5 bases from J, the junction contained 10 bases not matched to a gene. CDR3 length: 15 amino acids. CDR1 and CDR2 (germline): SGDLS, YYNGEE. CDR3 sequence: CASSVSGRAPNEQYF. In DNA, the CDR3 is TGTGCCAGCAGCGTTTCTGGGAGGGCCCCCAACGAGCAGTACTTC. Full variable domain (missing parts from reference TRBV9 and TRBJ2-7): DSGVTQTPKHLITATGQRVTLRCSPRSGDLSVYWYQQSLDQGLQFLIQYYNGEERAKGNILERFSAQQFPDLHSELNLSSLELGDSALYFCASSVSGRAPNEQYFGPGTRLTVT.

This chain joins TRBV28 and TRBJ1-3, with 11 bases aligning to TRBD1. The germline CDR1 and CDR2 sequences are MDHEN and SYDVKM. Germline trimming cut 5 bases from V and 2 bases from J; bases unmatched to any gene: 2. The CDR3 is 15 amino acids. CDR3 sequence reads: CASSRGQGAGNTIYF. As DNA, the CDR3 is TGTGCCAGCAGTCGGGGACAGGGGGCTGGAAACACCATATATTTT.

This clone was detected a few times. The chain employs TRBV27 and TRBJ2-6; D uncertain. The CDR3 runs 12 residues. V lost 8 bases and J 1 base, leaving 3 bases between the germline ends. The germline V gene encodes CDR1 MNHEY and CDR2 SMNVEV (reference sequence). Written as DNA, the CDR3 is TGTGCCAGCGGGTCTGGGGCCAACGTCCTGACTTTC. This sequence encodes CASGSGANVLTF.

In this sample, this clone turned up a few times. This chain connects TRBV4-2 to TRBJ2-1; D is perhaps TRBD2 (6 bases). V gave up 2 bases and J gave up 7 bases, with 12 bases separating them. Germline V gives CDR1 LGHNA, CDR2 YNFKEQ. The CDR3 contains 14 residues. For the CDR3, the DNA is TGTGCCAGCAGCCAACCGGGAGCGTGGAATGAGCAGTTCTTC. Translation gives CASSQPGAWNEQFF.

The chain carries TRBV5-4 and TRBJ2-3, with D tentatively TRBD1 (6 bases). The CDR3 runs to 15 residues. The germline gives CDR1 SGHNT, CDR2 YYREEE (reference sequence). Deletions cut 0 bases from V and 4 bases from J, with 12 bases between. CDR3 sequence: CASSLDRVGADTQYF. The DNA for the CDR3 is TGTGCCAGCAGCTTGGACAGGGTTGGCGCAGATACGCAGTATTTT.

V and J are TRBV7-9 and TRBJ1-3; D is unresolved. Germline V gives CDR1 SEHNR, CDR2 FQNEAQ (reference sequence). V lost 5 bases and J lost 2, with 16 bases in between. The CDR3 spans 16 residues. The CDR3: CASSPVGPEPGNTIYF. The CDR3, as DNA: TGTGCCAGCAGCCCAGTGGGCCCAGAGCCTGGAAACACCATATATTTT.

The V call is TRBV5-1, the J call TRBJ1-2, with TRBD1 matching over 11 bases. V was pared by 1 base and J by 8 bases, with 4 bases of the junction left unmatched. Per the germline V gene, CDR1 is SGHRS and CDR2 is YFSETQ. CDR3 size: 14 residues. CDR3 sequence reads: CASSLYGTGGGYTF. The CDR3 bases are TGCGCCAGCAGCTTGTATGGGACAGGGGGAGGCTACACCTTC.

In its sample, this clone was seen a few times. The chain employs TRBV27 and TRBJ2-7; perhaps TRBD2 as D (5 bases). Germline assignment: CDR1 MNHEY and CDR2 SMNVEV (reference sequence). This CDR3 comprises 14 residues. The V end lost 2 bases, the J end lost 6 bases, and 14 bases lay between the germline ends. The CDR3 nucleotides read TGTGCCAGCAGTTTACTGGGCTGGGGAGTCGAGCAGTACTTC. Its translation is CASSLLGWGVEQYF.

The V and J genes are TRBV7-2 and TRBJ1-2, with D unresolved. The CDR3 has 13 residues. V lost 3 bases and J 7 bases, leaving 12 bases between the germline ends. Germline V gives CDR1 SGHTA, CDR2 FQGNSA. Here the CDR3 reads CASSLDVSSGYTF. The CDR3 DNA is TGTGCCAGCAGCTTGGATGTTTCTAGTGGCTACACCTTC.

The chain couples TRBV19 to TRBJ1-5; D ambiguous. Germline CDR1 LNHDA, CDR2 SQIVND (reference sequence). The length of the CDR3 is 13 residues. V was clipped by 3 bases and J by 6 bases, with 9 bases between them. The CDR3 protein is CASSMAGSQPQHF. DNA of the CDR3: TGTGCCAGTAGTATGGCGGGATCTCAGCCCCAGCATTTT.

This rearrangement joins TRBV11-2 to TRBJ2-3; the match to TRBD1 covers 7 bases. The CDR3 has 15 amino acids. The germline gives CDR1 SGHAT, CDR2 FQNNGV. The ends lost 1 base at V and 2 bases at J; junction bases unmatched: 3. The CDR3 loop is CASSLVGTDTDTQYF. In DNA form, the CDR3 reads TGTGCCAGCAGCTTAGTAGGGACAGACACAGATACGCAGTATTTT.

As DNA, the CDR3 is TGTGCCAGCAGCCACGGCATGAATCAGCCCCAGCATTTT. Translating gives CASSHGMNQPQHF. The rearrangement links TRBV27 to TRBJ1-5; D is unclear. Germline CDR1 reads MNHEY; CDR2 reads SMNVEV (reference sequence). V was shortened by 6 bases and J by 4 bases, with 10 bases between the two germline ends. The CDR3 is 13 amino acids.

This clone has only one observation. The genes are TRBV7-9 and TRBJ1-5; no reliable D call. The CDR3 is 15 residues long. The germline CDR1 and CDR2 sequences are SEHNR and FQNEAQ (reference sequence). Between the trimmed V and J ends, which lost 5 bases and 3 bases, there was a span of 14 bases. DNA for the CDR3: TGTGCCAGCAGCCATAACTTGGAGGACAATCAGCCCCAGCATTTT. Amino acids: CASSHNLEDNQPQHF. Looking up the rest from reference TRBV7-9 and TRBJ1-5 gives the full variable domain: DTGVSQNPRHKITKRGQNVTFRCDPISEHNRLYWYRQTLGQGPEFLTYFQNEAQLEKSRLLSDRFSAERPKGSFSTLEIQRTEQGDSAMYLCASSHNLEDNQPQHFGDGTRLSIL.

This clone appeared once. The rearrangement links TRBV4-3 to TRBJ1-4, with D maybe TRBD1 (6 bases). The germline V gene encodes CDR1 LGHNA and CDR2 YSLEER. There are 15 residues in the CDR3. Deletions cut 5 bases from V and 4 bases from J, with 14 bases between. CDR3 sequence (DNA): TGCGCCAGCAGCGATCAATCCAGGGGTAATGAAAAACTGTTTTTT. Its protein product is CASSDQSRGNEKLFF.

The J gene is TRBJ2-1, the V gene TRBV7-3; no reliable D call. Trimming removed 5 bases at V and 0 bases at J, with 11 bases between. Germline values: CDR1 SGHTA, CDR2 FQGTGA. This CDR3 contains 15 residues. The CDR3 region has the DNA TGTGCCAGCAGCCCTTCCACGAGCTCCTACAATGAGCAGTTCTTC. It is translated as CASSPSTSSYNEQFF. Looking up the rest from reference TRBV7-3 and TRBJ2-1 gives the full variable domain: GAGVSQTPSNKVTEKGKYVELRCDPISGHTALYWYRQSLGQGPEFLIYFQGTGAADDSGLPNDRFFAVRPEGSVSTLKIQRTERGDSAVYLCASSPSTSSYNEQFFGPGTRLTVL.